This T cell receptor beta chain was captured in a study of cytomegalovirus exposure and HLA in healthy donors. Concerning this clone: Its antigen is not known.

The PCR contained 60 Vbeta and 13 Jbeta primers. The assay was immunoSEQ multiplex PCR, and TCRdb's table has in-frame clones only and misses some. The sample shows fewer than 120,000 clones, about three quarters of them seen only once. Broader study findings: The availability of immune exposure information extended only to CMV serostatus. Altogether, some 170 TCR beta chains were recorded as cytomegalovirus-associated. It was assumed in the presence/absence analyses that sequencing depth was roughly uniform across donors.

The specimen sequenced was PBMCs. The TCR comes from a woman aged 55-69 years in good health and CMV-seropositive.

The CDR3, as DNA: TGTGCAAGTCGCTTAGCACTAGCGGGAGGGCCGTCTCACTACGAGCAGTACTTC. Amino acid sequence: CASRLALAGGPSHYEQYF. This chain links TRBV12-2 with TRBJ2-7; the table names TRBD2, a call not compared with the DNA. TRBV12-2 is flagged as a pseudogene. This CDR3 spans 18 amino acids.